These 26 T cell receptor beta chains were all obtained from the same sample, sequenced in a study of T cells after yellow fever vaccination. TCRdb re-derived calls from the 5' RACE reads in MiXCR, one entry per CDR3 protein. The sample holds roughly 300,000 distinct CDR3 sequences; 8.1% are singletons and the top ten take 15% to 20%. Sequenced material: PBMCs, taken about 41 days after the first yellow fever vaccination. The receptors were gathered from a man aged 18 to 35 who received the YFV17D yellow fever vaccine.

This chain links TRBV12-3 or TRBV12-4 with TRBJ1-5, with D perhaps matching TRBD1 (5 bases). V was clipped by 8 bases and J by 4 bases, with 15 bases between them. This CDR3 is 14 amino acids long. The CDR3 loop reads CASATAQRNQPQHF. The CDR3 bases are TGTGCCAGCGCGACAGCCCAAAGGAATCAGCCCCAGCATTTT.

This clonotype was picked up a small number of times. Because the CDR3's place on the DNA is in doubt, the DNA is left out and the CDR3 is given as listed by TCRdb. This chain connects TRBV12-1 to TRBJ2-7; TRBD1, as called in the table, went unchecked against the DNA. TRBV12-1 is a pseudogene segment. The CDR3 region is 16 residues in length, termini included. CDR3 region: CASSFATGTGGAEQYV.

This clonotype came up many times. The V and J genes are TRBV7-6 and TRBJ1-1; D gene uncertain. The V and J ends lost 0 bases and 1 base respectively, with 3 bases between them. The CDR3 is 13 amino acids. Germline CDR1 SGHVS, CDR2 FNYEAQ. The chain's CDR3 is CASSLAENTEAFF. CDR3 DNA sequence: TGTGCCAGCAGCTTAGCAGAGAACACTGAAGCTTTCTTT.

This clonotype came up a few times. The J gene is TRBJ1-2, the V gene TRBV29-1, with 11 nucleotides matching TRBD1. From germline, CDR1 is SQVTM and CDR2 ANQGSEA. CDR3 length: 14 residues. V dropped 2 bases and J dropped 11; count of bases not matched to a gene: 10. Written as DNA, the CDR3 is TGCAGCGTTGAAAGGACAGGGGGCGCAAGACTATACACCTTC. This codes for CSVERTGGARLYTF.

As regards this clonotype: A much bigger clone sits one base away, suggesting this may be a read error. The genes are TRBV5-1 and TRBJ2-3; D could derive from TRBD1 or TRBD2 (7 bases each). The CDR3 is made up of 15 amino acids. Germline loops: CDR1 SGHRS, CDR2 YFSETQ. The CDR3 region has the DNA TGCGCCAGCAGCTCGGGGGGACAGCTCACAGATACGCAGGATTTT. It codes for CASSSGGQLTDTQDF. Full variable domain (missing parts from reference TRBV5-1 and TRBJ2-3): KAGVTQTPRYLIKTRGQQVTLSCSPISGHRSVSWYQQTPGQGLQFLFEYFSETQRNKGNFPGRFSGRQFSNSRSEMNVSTLELGDSALYLCASSSGGQLTDTQDFGPGTRLTVL.

The V call is TRBV20-1, the J call TRBJ2-5, with a possible D match to TRBD2 (6 bases). V lost 5 bases and J lost 2, with 12 bases in between. CDR1 is DFQATT, CDR2 SNEGSKA, per germline (reference sequence). This CDR3 comprises 13 residues. CDR3 sequence reads: CSALRGIQETQYF. In DNA form, the CDR3 reads TGCAGTGCTCTACGGGGGATACAAGAGACCCAGTACTTC.

The gene calls are TRBV3-1 and TRBJ2-5; D not certain. This CDR3 region has 17 residues. Germline V gene lookup returns CDR1 LGHDT and CDR2 YNNKEL (reference sequence). Trimming removed 0 bases at V and 2 bases at J, with 16 bases between. CDR3 in DNA: TGTGCCAGCAGCCAAGAACTGGGGATGGGTTTTCAAGAGACCCAGTACTTC. Translating it yields CASSQELGMGFQETQYF.

This clonotype was recorded at least ten times. V usage is TRBV7-2 and J usage is TRBJ1-2; TRBD1 matches at 7 bases. This CDR3 region has 13 residues. The germline V gene has CDR1 SGHTA and CDR2 FQGNSA. V gave up 5 bases and J gave up 0 bases; unmatched junction bases: 0. The CDR3 spells CASSGTANYGYTF. Here the CDR3 DNA reads TGTGCCAGCAGCGGGACAGCTAACTATGGCTACACCTTC. The full variable domain, its missing parts supplied by reference TRBV7-2 and TRBJ1-2, is GAGVSQSPSNKVTEKGKDVELRCDPISGHTALYWYRQSLGQGLEFLIYFQGNSAPDKSGLPSDRFSAERTGGSVSTLTIQRTQQEDSAVYLCASSGTANYGYTFGSGTRLTVV.

This clonotype was seen many times. The CDR3 loop is CASSLGTATNEKLFF. The DNA of the CDR3 is TGCGCCAGCAGCTTGGGGACAGCAACTAATGAAAAACTGTTTTTT. The chain is built from TRBV5-1 and TRBJ1-4; maybe TRBD1 (6 bases). This CDR3 spans 15 amino acids. V was cut by 0 bases and J by 0 bases, with 6 bases left in between. The V gene's germline CDR1 is SGHRS and CDR2 YFSETQ.

The chain employs TRBV25-1 and TRBJ1-1; a possible D gene is TRBD1 (6 bases). The CDR3 runs 11 residues. Germline CDR1 reads MGHDK; CDR2 reads SYGVNS. Trimming took off 7 bases at V and 4 bases at J, with 7 bases between the two ends. CDR3 in DNA: TGTGCCAGCAAGGACAGCACTGAAGCTTTCTTT. This sequence encodes CASKDSTEAFF.

The chain carries TRBV12-3 or TRBV12-4 and TRBJ1-2; D unclear. This CDR3 is 14 amino acids long. The V and J ends lost 7 bases and 1 base respectively, with 13 bases between them. The CDR3 sequence: CASTLSSDNYGYTF. The DNA for the CDR3 is TGTGCCAGCACTCTTTCGTCCGATAACTATGGCTACACCTTC.

The V call is TRBV9, the J call TRBJ1-2; D not certain. Germline loops: CDR1 SGDLS, CDR2 YYNGEE. Between the trimmed V and J ends, which lost 0 bases and 8 bases, there was a span of 14 bases. The CDR3 is 14 amino acids. CDR3 region: CASSVAVGDGGYTF. The CDR3 DNA reads as TGTGCCAGCAGCGTAGCGGTCGGGGATGGCGGCTACACCTTC.

This clonotype appeared many times. The rearrangement joins TRBV3-1 to TRBJ2-2; 8 positions agree with TRBD1. The CDR3 runs to 12 residues. Looked up from germline, CDR1 is LGHDT and CDR2 is YNNKEL (reference sequence). The J segment lost 6 bases and the V segment lost 7 bases, leaving 1 base of the junction unmatched. The CDR3 DNA sequence: TGTGCCAGCAAGACAGGGGCCGGGGAGCTGTTTTTT. It specifies CASKTGAGELFF.

This clonotype was recorded a few times. J is TRBJ1-2 and V is TRBV5-6; 8 bases are shared with TRBD1. CDR1 is SGHDT and CDR2 is YYEEEE in the germline V gene. The CDR3 spans 14 residues. V gave up 3 bases and J gave up 10 bases; unmatched junction bases: 11. For the CDR3, the DNA is TGTGCCAGCAGCTCCCCCGGGACAGGAGCTGACTACACCTTC. Residues: CASSSPGTGADYTF.

The chain joins TRBV12-3 or TRBV12-4 to TRBJ2-7; possibly TRBD1 for D (6 bases). The CDR3 spans 13 residues. The V end lost 8 bases, the J end lost 5 bases, and 16 bases lay between the germline ends. Here the CDR3 reads CASQTGSSNEQYF. Here the CDR3 DNA reads TGTGCCAGCCAGACAGGCTCCTCTAACGAGCAGTACTTC.

The chain combines TRBV5-1 with TRBJ2-1, with D perhaps matching TRBD2 (6 bases). Trimming cost V 5 bases and J 3 bases, with 12 bases left between them. The CDR3 is 14 amino acids. Germline assignment: CDR1 SGHRS and CDR2 YFSETQ. CDR3 DNA sequence: TGCGCCAGCAGTCCGGTGGAGGGCTACAATGAGCAGTTCTTC. This codes for CASSPVEGYNEQFF.

The chain employs TRBV7-2 and TRBJ2-1, with a possible D match to TRBD2 (5 bases). CDR3 length equals 17 residues. V lost 7 bases and J lost 0, with 19 bases in between. Looked up from germline, CDR1 is SGHTA and CDR2 is FQGNSA. The CDR3 loop reads CASTQHGPAVSYNEQFF. CDR3 nucleotide sequence: TGTGCCAGCACGCAACATGGGCCAGCGGTCTCCTACAATGAGCAGTTCTTC.

This clonotype showed up just a few times. The chain uses TRBV12-3 or TRBV12-4 and TRBJ1-1; no firm D call. Between the trimmed V and J ends, which lost 6 bases and 4 bases, there was a span of 15 bases. The CDR3 covers 14 residues. The CDR3 bases are TGTGCCAGCAGGACCTCGCTGGGCGGCACTGAAGCTTTCTTT. This translates into CASRTSLGGTEAFF.

In this sample, this clonotype turned up a few times. V and J are TRBV6-2 or TRBV6-3 and TRBJ2-5; D remains ambiguous. Per the germline V gene, CDR1 is MNHEY and CDR2 is SVGEGT. The ends were cut back, 5 bases at V and 3 bases at J, with 13 bases in the middle. The CDR3 consists of 14 residues. The CDR3 bases are TGTGCCAGCAGTCACCGATCCCCTGAAGAGACCCAGTACTTC. As protein: CASSHRSPEETQYF.

There are a few counts of this clonotype. The chain has TRBV5-1 and TRBJ1-6, with D perhaps matching TRBD1 (6 bases). Germline CDR1 SGHRS, CDR2 YFSETQ. V shed 1 base and J shed 7 bases, with 12 bases lying between them. The CDR3 totals 15 residues. The CDR3 DNA follows: TGCGCCAGCAGCTTGCAGGGGTTGTTCAATTCACCCCTCCACTTT. It translates to CASSLQGLFNSPLHF.

This chain links TRBV18 with TRBJ2-7, with TRBD1 identical over 8 bases. The CDR3 contains 15 residues. After removal of 3 bases from V and 0 bases from J, the junction contained 4 bases not matched to a gene. The germline V gene has CDR1 KGHSH and CDR2 LQKENI. This chain's CDR3 is CASSPGQGLSYEQYV. The DNA for the CDR3 is TGTGCCAGCTCACCTGGACAGGGCCTCTCCTACGAGCAGTACGTC.

This chain links TRBV29-1 with TRBJ2-7; 7 bases match TRBD1. The germline CDR1 and CDR2 sequences are SQVTM and ANQGSEA. There are 13 residues in the CDR3. V was clipped by 7 bases and J by 2 bases; unmatched bases: 8. CDR3 amino acids: CSARQGLTYEQYF. The CDR3 nucleotides are TGCAGCGCTAGACAGGGATTAACCTACGAGCAGTACTTC.

In this sample, this clonotype turned up many times. The J gene is TRBJ2-4, the V gene TRBV4-3, with D perhaps given as TRBD1 or TRBD2 (6 bases each). Deletions cut 6 bases from V and 5 bases from J, with 14 bases between. The CDR3 totals 14 residues. Germline V gives CDR1 LGHNA, CDR2 YSLEER. CDR3 DNA: TGCGCCAGCAGAGGGGGGCTAGGGGAAAACATTCAGTACTTC. It yields the protein CASRGGLGENIQYF.

This clonotype was found a few times. The rearrangement joins TRBV5-1 to TRBJ2-3; TRBD1 matches 7 bases. CDR3 size: 16 residues. J gave up 2 bases and V 2 bases, and 8 bases lay outside the gene matches. Per germline, CDR1 SGHRS and CDR2 YFSETQ. The CDR3, as DNA: TGCGCCAGCAGCTTCGTTGGCAGGGGGAACACAGATACGCAGTATTTT. Protein: CASSFVGRGNTDTQYF. The complete variable domain, with remaining parts taken from reference TRBV5-1 and TRBJ2-3, reads KAGVTQTPRYLIKTRGQQVTLSCSPISGHRSVSWYQQTPGQGLQFLFEYFSETQRNKGNFPGRFSGRQFSNSRSEMNVSTLELGDSALYLCASSFVGRGNTDTQYFGPGTRLTVL.

V gene TRBV7-3 combines with J gene TRBJ2-1; D ambiguous. This CDR3 region has 16 residues. CDR1 SGHTA and CDR2 FQGTGA come from the germline V gene. Deletions cut 2 bases from V and 5 bases from J, with 16 bases between. DNA for the CDR3: TGTGCCAGCAGCTTAGCGGCAGCCGGAACCCACAATGAGCAGTTCTTC. Encoded protein: CASSLAAAGTHNEQFF.

This clonotype was detected a few times. The chain recombines TRBV5-1 with TRBJ2-6; D gene uncertain. The ends were cut back, 5 bases at V and 0 bases at J, with 12 bases in the middle. Germline CDR1 reads SGHRS; CDR2 reads YFSETQ. This CDR3 region has 16 residues. The DNA of the CDR3 is TGCGCCAGCAGTCAGGCGCAGTTCTCTGGGGCCAACGTCCTGACTTTC. Amino acids: CASSQAQFSGANVLTF. Supplemented by reference TRBV5-1 and TRBJ2-6, the full variable domain reads KAGVTQTPRYLIKTRGQQVTLSCSPISGHRSVSWYQQTPGQGLQFLFEYFSETQRNKGNFPGRFSGRQFSNSRSEMNVSTLELGDSALYLCASSQAQFSGANVLTFGAGSRLTVL.